This TCR beta chain was captured by sequencing in a study of response to subunit inactivated influenza vaccine. Notes on the study in general: Each seasonal influenza vaccination, the authors suggested, recruits few new T cells.

A word on this clonotype: Its matching antigen is unknown.

MiXCR, applied by TCRdb to the RT-PCR reads, yields one record per CDR3 protein. The sample comprises about 700,000 distinct CDR3 sequences, around 14% of which are singletons, and more than 9% rests with the top ten. This CDR3 region has 12 residues. The V and J ends lost 5 bases and 6 bases, in that order; junction bases with no gene match: 6. Germline V gene lookup returns CDR1 DFQATT and CDR2 SNEGSKA (reference sequence). V usage is TRBV20-1 and J usage is TRBJ2-5, with 7 bases that match TRBD1. The source is a man between 45 and 60 years old who received an inactivated influenza vaccine. The source was PBMCs from blood, collected approximately 13 days after vaccination. CDR3 protein: CSAVDRRQTQYF. In DNA, the CDR3 is TGCAGTGCTGTGGACAGGAGGCAGACCCAGTACTTC.